Below, 14 T cell receptor beta chains from the same sample are listed, as sequenced in a study of metastatic and nonmetastatic thyroid tumors. TCRdb reprocessed the PCR reads via MiXCR. The repertoire holds under 20,000 clones, with under 25% as singletons. Ahead of thyroid surgery, no patient had received treatment of any kind. Sample: adjacent normal tissue. The receptors shown here come from a female donor with papillary thyroid cancer or a benign thyroid nodule (not recorded which). Some clones in this sample may be carry-over from other donors' samples.

This clone has only a few counts. The V call is TRBV6-2 or TRBV6-3, the J call TRBJ2-3; no clear D. The V end lost 2 bases, the J end lost 2 bases, and 11 bases lay between the germline ends. This CDR3 contains 15 residues. Germline loops: CDR1 MNHEY, CDR2 SVGEGT. The CDR3 loop reads CASSYVPIYTDTQYF. The CDR3 coding sequence is TGTGCCAGCAGTTACGTACCCATCTACACAGATACGCAGTATTTT.

This clone occurred once. The chain has TRBV30 and TRBJ1-2; D is unresolved. Germline lookup yields CDR1 GTSNPN and CDR2 SVGIG (reference sequence). This CDR3 has 11 amino acids. Deletions cut 1 base from V and 4 bases from J, with 4 bases between. The CDR3 region is CAWSAVYGYTF. CDR3 coding DNA: TGTGCCTGGAGTGCAGTCTATGGCTACACCTTC.

This chain uses TRBV2 with TRBJ2-2; D gene unclear. The V gene's germline CDR1 is SNHLY and CDR2 FYNNEI. The V gene lost 3 bases and the J gene lost 5 bases, with 13 bases spanning the gap. CDR3 length equals 15 residues. The CDR3 reads CASSEVWDLTGELFF. The CDR3 region has the DNA TGTGCCAGCAGTGAGGTTTGGGATTTGACCGGGGAGCTGTTTTTT.

This clone was counted between two and nine times. At one end the junction does not follow the germline gene, possibly because of a read error. The chain couples TRBV12-3 or TRBV12-4 to TRBJ2-1, with 7 bases aligning to TRBD2. CDR3 length equals 13 residues. CDR3: CASSPGLNNEQSF. CDR3 DNA sequence: TGTGCCAGCAGCCCGGGACTAAACAATGAGCAGTCCTTC.

This clone was detected many times. The rearrangement uses TRBV25-1 and TRBJ1-4, with D unclear. V lost 8 bases to trimming and J lost 6 bases, with 13 bases between them. CDR1 is MGHDK and CDR2 is SYGVNS in the germline V gene. There are 13 residues in the CDR3. DNA for the CDR3: TGTGCCAGCGGCCCCCCCGATTATGAAAAACTGTTTTTT. As protein: CASGPPDYEKLFF.

This clone was counted only a few times. This chain joins TRBV6-2 or TRBV6-3 and TRBJ1-5, with TRBD1 identical over 9 bases. This CDR3 is built from 15 residues. J lost 5 bases, V lost 4 bases, and 6 bases had no gene match. Looked up from germline, CDR1 is MNHEY and CDR2 is SVGEGT. DNA for the CDR3: TGTGCCAGCAGTTCCAGGACAGGGGAACATCAGCCCCAGCATTTT. Translating gives CASSSRTGEHQPQHF.

In this sample, this clone turned up many times. It may be a read error: a sequence one base away is much more abundant. The chain links TRBV28 to TRBJ2-4; TRBD2 might be the D (6 bases). Germline loops: CDR1 MDHEN, CDR2 SYDVKM. V was clipped by 4 bases and J by 0 bases, with 13 bases between them. This CDR3 region has 16 residues. Here the CDR3 DNA reads TGTGCCAGCAGTTACGTAGCGGACCCAGCCAAAAACATTCAGTACTTC. Amino acids: CASSYVADPAKNIQYF.

This clone came up many times. This chain connects TRBV14 to TRBJ2-3; tentatively, D is TRBD1 or TRBD2 (5 bases each). Trimming pared 4 bases from V and 4 bases from J, leaving 15 bases between. Per germline, CDR1 SGHDN and CDR2 FVKESK. This CDR3 is 15 amino acids long. CDR3 bases: TGTGCCAGCAGCCGCGTCGGGACGGGACCAGATACGCAGTATTTT. This encodes CASSRVGTGPDTQYF.

This sequence joins TRBV12-3 or TRBV12-4 and TRBJ2-2; 8 bases are a match to TRBD2. The junction had 10 bases not matched to a gene; V was cut back by 3 bases and J by 7 bases. The CDR3 loop spans 16 amino acids. The CDR3 region has the DNA TGTGCCAGCAGTTTTCCAGCGGGGGAGAATATCGGGGAGCTGTTTTTT. As protein: CASSFPAGENIGELFF.

The gene calls are TRBV6-2 or TRBV6-3 and TRBJ1-5; no definite D call. The V gene lost 3 bases and the J gene lost 4 bases, with 4 bases spanning the gap. CDR1 is MNHEY, CDR2 SVGEGT, per germline. The CDR3 spans 12 residues. CDR3 nucleotides: TGTGCCAGCAGTTATTGGAATCAGCCCCAGCATTTT. Protein product: CASSYWNQPQHF.

J is TRBJ2-7 and V is TRBV7-8, with 8 positions matching TRBD2. Trimming at V came to 6 bases and at J to 0 bases, leaving 4 bases not matched to a gene. Germline CDR1 SGHVS, CDR2 FQNEAQ. This CDR3 spans 14 amino acids. The CDR3 DNA is TGTGCCAGCAGTCCGCGGGGGGCCTCCTACGAGCAGTACTTC. Amino acid sequence: CASSPRGASYEQYF. Combining the CDR3 with reference TRBV7-8 and TRBJ2-7 gives the whole variable domain GAGVSQSPRYKVAKRGQDVALRCDPISGHVSLFWYQQALGQGPEFLTYFQNEAQLDKSGLPSDRFFAERPEGSVSTLKIQRTQQEDSAVYLCASSPRGASYEQYFGPGTRLTVT.

This chain uses TRBV11-1 with TRBJ1-2, with D maybe TRBD1 (5 bases). V shed 3 bases and J shed 4 bases, with 15 bases lying between them. Germline V lookup: CDR1 SGHAT, CDR2 FQDESV (reference sequence). The CDR3 is made up of 15 amino acids. CDR3 protein: CASSFRAGQPYGYTF. CDR3 in DNA: TGTGCCAGCAGCTTTAGGGCGGGGCAGCCCTATGGCTACACCTTC.

This clone was observed a handful of times. This chain uses TRBV6-5 with TRBJ2-7; 9 bases fit TRBD1. The CDR3 is 18 amino acids. V was pared by 7 bases and J by 0 bases, with 16 bases of the junction left unmatched. In germline, CDR1 is MNHEY, CDR2 SVGAGI. This chain's CDR3 is CASKGQGQGPLFSYEQYF. The CDR3 coding sequence is TGTGCCAGCAAGGGACAGGGACAGGGACCTCTATTCTCCTACGAGCAGTACTTC.

This clone has at least ten counts. The chain has TRBV5-4 and TRBJ2-1; 13 bases fit TRBD2. V gave up 5 bases and J gave up 2 bases; unmatched junction bases: 4. This CDR3 region has 16 residues. The germline CDR1 and CDR2 sequences are SGHNT and YYREEE (reference sequence). CDR3 sequence: CASSSGLAGTYNEQFF. The CDR3 nucleotides are TGTGCCAGCAGTTCGGGACTAGCGGGAACCTACAATGAGCAGTTCTTC.